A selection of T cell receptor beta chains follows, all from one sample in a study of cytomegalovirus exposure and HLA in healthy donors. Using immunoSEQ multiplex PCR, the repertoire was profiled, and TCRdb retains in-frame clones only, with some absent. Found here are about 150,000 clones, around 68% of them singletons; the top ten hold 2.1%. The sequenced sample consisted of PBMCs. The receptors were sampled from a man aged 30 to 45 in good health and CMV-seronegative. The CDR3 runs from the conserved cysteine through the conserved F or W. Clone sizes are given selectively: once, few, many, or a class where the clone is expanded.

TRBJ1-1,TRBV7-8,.,CASSQQGVRTEAFF
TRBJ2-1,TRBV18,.,CASSPGGYNEQFF
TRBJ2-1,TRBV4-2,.,CASSHEEPNEQFF
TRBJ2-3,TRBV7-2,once,CASSLAGLTDTQYF
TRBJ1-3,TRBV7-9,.,CASSQGPAEVPSGNTIYF
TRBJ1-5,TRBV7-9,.,CASSLDVRNQPQHF
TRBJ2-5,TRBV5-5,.,CASSLTVKETQYF
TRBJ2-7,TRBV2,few,CACLQGGVCDQYF
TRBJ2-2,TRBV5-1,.,CASSLGTGLGTGELFF
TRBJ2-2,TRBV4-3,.,CASSQRGATGELFF
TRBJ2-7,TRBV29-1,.,CSVKTGIYEQYF
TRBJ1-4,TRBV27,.,CASSLSGTAFLTTNEKLFF
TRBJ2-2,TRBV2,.,CASSERGTGELFF
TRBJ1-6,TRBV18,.,CASSPRNLGQELTLGNSPLHF
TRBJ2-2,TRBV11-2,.,CASSLDQGRELFF
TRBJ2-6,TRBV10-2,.,CASSEEEGGAGANVLPF
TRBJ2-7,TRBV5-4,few,CASSLAASAGYYEQYF
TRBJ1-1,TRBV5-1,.,CASSLASGLGTEAFF
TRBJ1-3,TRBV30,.,CAWSAPGLSGNTIYF
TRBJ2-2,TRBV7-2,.,CASTTEIGGELFF
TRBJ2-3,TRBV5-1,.,CASSFSGVQYF
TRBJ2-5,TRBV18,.,CASSLGQLQETQYF
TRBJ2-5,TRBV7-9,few,CSSSLAQETQYF
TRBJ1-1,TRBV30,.,CAWTNWAGEDTEAFF
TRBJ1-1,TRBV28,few,CASRPGDRGLVGTEAFF